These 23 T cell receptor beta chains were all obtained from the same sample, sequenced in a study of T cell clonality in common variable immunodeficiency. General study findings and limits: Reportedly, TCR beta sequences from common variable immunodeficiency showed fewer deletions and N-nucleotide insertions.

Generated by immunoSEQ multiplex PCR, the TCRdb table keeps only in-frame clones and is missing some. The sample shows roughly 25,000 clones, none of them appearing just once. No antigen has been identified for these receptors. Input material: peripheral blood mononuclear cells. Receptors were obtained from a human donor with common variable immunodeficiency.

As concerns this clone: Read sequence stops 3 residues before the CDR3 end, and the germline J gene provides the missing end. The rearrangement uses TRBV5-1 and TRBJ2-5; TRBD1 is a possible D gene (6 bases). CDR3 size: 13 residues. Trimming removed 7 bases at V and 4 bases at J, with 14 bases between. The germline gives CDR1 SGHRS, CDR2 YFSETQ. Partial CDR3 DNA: TGCGCCAGCTTTGGGGGCGAGGGAGAGACC. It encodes CASFGGEGET. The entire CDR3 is CASFGGEGETQYF.

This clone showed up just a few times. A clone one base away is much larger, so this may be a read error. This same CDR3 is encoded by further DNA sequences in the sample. This CDR3 is CASSLVTSRGDTQYF. Partial CDR3 DNA: TGTGCCAGCAGCTTAGTGACGAGTAGGGGAGATACG. The rearrangement joins TRBV7-2 to TRBJ2-3; tentative D call: TRBD1 (5 bases). The CDR3 goes on 3 residues after the read ends, and that part is filled in from the germline J gene. CDR3 size: 15 residues. V gave up 1 base and J gave up 5 bases, with 13 bases separating them. The germline CDR1 and CDR2 sequences are SGHTA and FQGNSA.

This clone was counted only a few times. The covered CDR3 bases are TGTGCCAGCACCCCGGGACAGGGGGGCTACTACGAG. Its translation is CASTPGQGGYYE. The full CDR3 sequence reads CASTPGQGGYYEQYF. The chain uses TRBV5-5 and TRBJ2-7; 11 bases are a match to TRBD1. The CDR3 goes on 3 residues after the read ends, and that part is filled in from the germline J gene. This CDR3 has 15 residues. V lost 6 bases, J lost 3 bases, and 8 bases stayed unmatched. CDR1 is SGHKS and CDR2 is YYEKEE in the germline V gene (reference sequence).

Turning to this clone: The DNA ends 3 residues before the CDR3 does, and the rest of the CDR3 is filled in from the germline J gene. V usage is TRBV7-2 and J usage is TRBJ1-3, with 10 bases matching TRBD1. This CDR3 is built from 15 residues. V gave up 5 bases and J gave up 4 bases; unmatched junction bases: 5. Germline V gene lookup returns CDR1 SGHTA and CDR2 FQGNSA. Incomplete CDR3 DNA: TGTGCCAGCAGCAGACAGGGGGCGCCCGGAAACACC. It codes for CASSRQGAPGNT. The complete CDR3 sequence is CASSRQGAPGNTIYF.

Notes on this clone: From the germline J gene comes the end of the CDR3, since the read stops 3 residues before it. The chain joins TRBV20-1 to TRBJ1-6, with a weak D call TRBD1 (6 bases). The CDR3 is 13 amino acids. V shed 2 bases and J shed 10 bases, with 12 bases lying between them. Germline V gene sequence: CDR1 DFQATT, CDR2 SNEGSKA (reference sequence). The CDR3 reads CSARRQGSSPLHF. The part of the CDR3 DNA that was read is TGCAGTGCTAGACGGCAGGGGAGCTCACCC.

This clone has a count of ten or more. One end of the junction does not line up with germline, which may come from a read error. The CDR3 DNA, read in part, is TGTGCCAGCAATTACGGGGGGTCCTACAATGAG. It yields the protein CASNYGGSYNE. The full CDR3 sequence reads CASNYGGSYNEQFF. The chain recombines TRBV6-2 or TRBV6-3 with TRBJ2-1; 7 bases are a match to TRBD2. The missing CDR3 end, 3 residues past where the read stops, is filled in from the germline J gene. Germline V gene lookup returns CDR1 MNHEY and CDR2 SVGEGT. This CDR3 region has 14 residues.

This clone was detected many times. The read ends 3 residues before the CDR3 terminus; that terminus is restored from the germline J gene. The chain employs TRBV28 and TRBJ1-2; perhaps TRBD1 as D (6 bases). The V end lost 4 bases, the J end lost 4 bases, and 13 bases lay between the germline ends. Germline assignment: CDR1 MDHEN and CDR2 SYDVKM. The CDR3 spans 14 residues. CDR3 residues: CASSSGQRAYGYTF. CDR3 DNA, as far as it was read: TGTGCCAGCAGTTCCGGACAGAGGGCCTATGGC.

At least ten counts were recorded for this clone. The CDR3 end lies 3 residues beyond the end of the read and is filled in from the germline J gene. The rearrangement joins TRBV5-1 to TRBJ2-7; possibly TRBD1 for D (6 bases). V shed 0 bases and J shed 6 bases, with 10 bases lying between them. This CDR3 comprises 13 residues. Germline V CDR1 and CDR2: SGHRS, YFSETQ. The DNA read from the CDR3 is TGCGCCAGCAGCTTGGTAGGGGGTGGCGAG. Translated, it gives CASSLVGGGE. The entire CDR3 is CASSLVGGGEQYF.

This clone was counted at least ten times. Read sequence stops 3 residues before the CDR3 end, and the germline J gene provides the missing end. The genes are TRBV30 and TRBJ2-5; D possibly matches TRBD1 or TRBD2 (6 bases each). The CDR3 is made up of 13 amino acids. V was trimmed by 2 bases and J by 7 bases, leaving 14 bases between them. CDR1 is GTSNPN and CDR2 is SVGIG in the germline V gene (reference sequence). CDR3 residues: CAWSRSRGGTQYF. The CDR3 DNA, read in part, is TGTGCCTGGAGTAGAAGCAGGGGAGGGACC.

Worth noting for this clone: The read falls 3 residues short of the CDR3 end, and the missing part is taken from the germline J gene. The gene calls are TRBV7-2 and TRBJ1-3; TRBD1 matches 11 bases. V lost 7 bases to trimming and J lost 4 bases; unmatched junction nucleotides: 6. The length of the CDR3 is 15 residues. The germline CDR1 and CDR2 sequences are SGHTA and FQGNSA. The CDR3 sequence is CASNQGQGVGNTIYF. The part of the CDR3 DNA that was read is TGTGCCAGCAACCAGGGACAGGGGGTCGGAAACACC.

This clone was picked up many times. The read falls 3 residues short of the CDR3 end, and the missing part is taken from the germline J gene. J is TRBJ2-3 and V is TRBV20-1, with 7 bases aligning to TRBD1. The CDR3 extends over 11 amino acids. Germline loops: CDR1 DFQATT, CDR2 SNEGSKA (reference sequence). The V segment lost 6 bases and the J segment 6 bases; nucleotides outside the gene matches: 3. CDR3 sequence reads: CSATGVDTQYF. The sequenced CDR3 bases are TGCAGTGCCACAGGGGTCGATACG.

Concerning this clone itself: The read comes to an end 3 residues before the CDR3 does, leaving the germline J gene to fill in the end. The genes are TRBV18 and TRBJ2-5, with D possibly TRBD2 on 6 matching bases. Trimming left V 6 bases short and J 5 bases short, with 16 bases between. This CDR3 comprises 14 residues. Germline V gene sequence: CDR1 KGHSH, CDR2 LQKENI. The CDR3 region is CASSQPDRGETQYF. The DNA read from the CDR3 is TGTGCCAGCTCGCAACCGGACCGGGGGGAGACC.

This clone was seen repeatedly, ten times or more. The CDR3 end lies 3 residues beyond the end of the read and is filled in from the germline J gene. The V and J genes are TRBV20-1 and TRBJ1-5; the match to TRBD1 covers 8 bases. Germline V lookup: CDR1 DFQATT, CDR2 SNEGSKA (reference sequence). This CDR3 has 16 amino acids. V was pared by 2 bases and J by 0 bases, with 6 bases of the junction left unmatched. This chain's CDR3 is CSARPDRGGSNQPQHF. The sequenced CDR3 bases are TGCAGTGCTAGACCTGACAGGGGAGGTAGCAATCAGCCC.

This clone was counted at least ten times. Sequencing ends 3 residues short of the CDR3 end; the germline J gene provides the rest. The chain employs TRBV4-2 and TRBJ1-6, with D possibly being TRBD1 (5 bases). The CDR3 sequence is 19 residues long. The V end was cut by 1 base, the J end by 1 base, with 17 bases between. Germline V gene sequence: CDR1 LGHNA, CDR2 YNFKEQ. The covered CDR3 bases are TGTGCCAGCAGCCAAGTCTTGAACAGGCGGCGATCCTATAATTCACCC. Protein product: CASSQVLNRRRSYNSP. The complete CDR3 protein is CASSQVLNRRRSYNSPLHF.

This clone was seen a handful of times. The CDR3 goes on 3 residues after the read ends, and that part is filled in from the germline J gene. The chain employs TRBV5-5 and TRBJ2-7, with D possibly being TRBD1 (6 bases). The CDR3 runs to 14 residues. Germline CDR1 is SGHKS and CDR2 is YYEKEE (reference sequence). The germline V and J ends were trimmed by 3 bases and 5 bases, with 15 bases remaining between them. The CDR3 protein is CASSWGTGLDEQYF. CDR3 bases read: TGTGCCAGCAGCTGGGGTACAGGGCTCGACGAG.

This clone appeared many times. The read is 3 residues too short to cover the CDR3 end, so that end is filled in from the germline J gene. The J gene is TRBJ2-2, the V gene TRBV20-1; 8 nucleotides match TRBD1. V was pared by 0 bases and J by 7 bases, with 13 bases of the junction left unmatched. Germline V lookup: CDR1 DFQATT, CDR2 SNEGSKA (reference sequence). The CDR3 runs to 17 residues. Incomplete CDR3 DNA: TGCAGTGCTAGAGATTCCGACAGGGGACGACGGATCGGGGAG. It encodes CSARDSDRGRRIGE. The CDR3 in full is CSARDSDRGRRIGELFF.

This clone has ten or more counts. Partial CDR3 DNA: TGCGCCATCTACCTCGACAGGGGGCGACCGGTGGGGGATGAG. The encoded protein is CAIYLDRGRPVGDE. Given in full, the CDR3 is CAIYLDRGRPVGDEQFF. This sequence joins TRBV23-1 and TRBJ2-1, with 10 positions matching TRBD1. The read stops 3 residues short of the end of the CDR3; the missing end is completed from the germline J gene. TRBV23-1 is identified as an open reading frame with a role that is uncertain. V shed 10 bases and J 8 bases; nucleotides not matched to a gene: 20. This CDR3 region has 17 residues.

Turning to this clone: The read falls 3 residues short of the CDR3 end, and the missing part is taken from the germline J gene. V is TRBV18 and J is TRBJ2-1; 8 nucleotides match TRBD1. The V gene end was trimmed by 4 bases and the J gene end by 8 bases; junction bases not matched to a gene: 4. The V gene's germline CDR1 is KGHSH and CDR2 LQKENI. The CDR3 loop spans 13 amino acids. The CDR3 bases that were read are TGTGCCAGCTCACGAAAGGACAGGGATGAG. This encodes CASSRKDRDE. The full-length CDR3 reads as CASSRKDRDEQFF. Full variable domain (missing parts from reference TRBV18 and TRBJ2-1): NAGVMQNPRHLVRRRGQEARLRCSPMKGHSHVYWYRQLPEEGLKFMVYLQKENIIDESGMPKERFSAEFPKEGPSILRIQQVVRGDSAAYFCASSRKDRDEQFFGPGTRLTVL.

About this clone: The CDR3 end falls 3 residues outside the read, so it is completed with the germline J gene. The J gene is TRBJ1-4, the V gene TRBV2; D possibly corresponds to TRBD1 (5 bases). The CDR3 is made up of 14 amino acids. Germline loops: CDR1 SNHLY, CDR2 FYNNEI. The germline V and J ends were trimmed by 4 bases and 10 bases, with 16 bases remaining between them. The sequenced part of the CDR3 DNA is TGTGCCAGCAGTGTTGAACCCCAAAGGGGAAAA. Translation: CASSVEPQRGK. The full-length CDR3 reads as CASSVEPQRGKLFF.

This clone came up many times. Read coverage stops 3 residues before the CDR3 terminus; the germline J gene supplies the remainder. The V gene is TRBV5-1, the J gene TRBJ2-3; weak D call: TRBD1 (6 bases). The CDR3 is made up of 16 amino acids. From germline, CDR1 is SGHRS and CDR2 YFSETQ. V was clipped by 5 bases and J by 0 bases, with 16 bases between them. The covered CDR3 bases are TGCGCCAGCAGGGCTACTCGAACAGGGAGCACAGATACG. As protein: CASRATRTGSTDT. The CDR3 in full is CASRATRTGSTDTQYF.

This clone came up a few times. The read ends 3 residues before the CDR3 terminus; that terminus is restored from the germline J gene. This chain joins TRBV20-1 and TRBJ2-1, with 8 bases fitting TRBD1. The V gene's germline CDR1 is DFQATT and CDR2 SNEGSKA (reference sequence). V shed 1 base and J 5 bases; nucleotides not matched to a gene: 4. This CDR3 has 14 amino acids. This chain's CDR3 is CSARGQGSHNEQFF. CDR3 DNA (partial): TGCAGTGCTAGAGGACAGGGGAGCCACAATGAG.

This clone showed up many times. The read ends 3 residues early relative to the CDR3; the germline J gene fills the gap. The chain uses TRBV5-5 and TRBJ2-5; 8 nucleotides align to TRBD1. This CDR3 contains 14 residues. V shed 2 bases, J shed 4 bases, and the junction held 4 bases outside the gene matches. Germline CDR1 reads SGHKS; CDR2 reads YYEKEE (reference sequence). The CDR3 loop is CASSFTGGRETQYF. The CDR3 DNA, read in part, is TGTGCCAGCAGCTTCACAGGGGGAAGAGAGACC. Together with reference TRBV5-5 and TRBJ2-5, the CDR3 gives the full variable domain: DAGVTQSPTHLIKTRGQQVTLRCSPISGHKSVSWYQQVLGQGPQFIFQYYEKEERGRGNFPDRFSARQFPNYSSELNVNALLLGDSALYLCASSFTGGRETQYFGPGTRLLVL.

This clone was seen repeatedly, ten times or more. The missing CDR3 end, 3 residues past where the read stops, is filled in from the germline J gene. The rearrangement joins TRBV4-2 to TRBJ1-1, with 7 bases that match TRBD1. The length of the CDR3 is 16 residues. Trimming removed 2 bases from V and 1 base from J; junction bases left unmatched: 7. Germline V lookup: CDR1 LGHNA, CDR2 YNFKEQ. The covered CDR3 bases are TGTGCCAGCAGCCAACTGAAACAGGGGACGAACACTGAA. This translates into CASSQLKQGTNTE. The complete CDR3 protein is CASSQLKQGTNTEAFF.